This entry lists 26 T cell receptor beta chains sequenced from one sample in a study of cytomegalovirus exposure and HLA in healthy donors. The PCR was carried out with 60 Vbeta primers and 13 Jbeta primers. Assay: immunoSEQ multiplex PCR; the TCRdb copy retains only in-frame clones and omits some. The data hold under 130,000 clones, with around three quarters observed a single time. Sequencing used PBMCs. Receptors were obtained from a female donor in good health and CMV-seropositive.

The chain recombines TRBV2 with TRBJ2-5; TRBD1 is a possible D gene (6 bases). CDR1 is SNHLY and CDR2 is FYNNEI in the germline V gene. CDR3 length: 16 amino acids. Trimming pared 8 bases from V and 7 bases from J, leaving 26 bases between. CDR3 protein: CASRGSVGQKLWTQYF. CDR3 in DNA: TGTGCCAGCCGGGGAAGCGTAGGACAGAAGCTTTGGACCCAGTACTTC. Full variable domain (missing parts from reference TRBV2 and TRBJ2-5): EPEVTQTPSHQVTQMGQEVILRCVPISNHLYFYWYRQILGQKVEFLVSFYNNEISEKSEIFDDQFSVERPDGSNFTLKIRSTKLEDSAMYFCASRGSVGQKLWTQYFGPGTRLLVL.

This sequence joins TRBV10-3 and TRBJ2-2, with D perhaps matching TRBD1 (5 bases). Germline values: CDR1 ENHRY, CDR2 SYGVKD. Trimming removed 6 bases from V and 2 bases from J, with 10 bases in between. This CDR3 is built from 14 residues. CDR3 amino acids: CAIRPRVNTGELFF. The CDR3 coding sequence is TGTGCCATCAGGCCCAGGGTCAACACCGGGGAGCTGTTTTTT.

The chain employs TRBV7-2 and TRBJ1-1, with a weak D call TRBD1 (6 bases). Germline-derived CDR1 and CDR2 are SGHTA and FQGNSA. CDR3 length equals 13 residues. The V and J ends lost 5 bases and 4 bases respectively, with 11 bases between them. The CDR3 region has the DNA TGTGCCAGCAGCCAAGTAGGGGGCACTGAAGCTTTCTTT. Amino acids: CASSQVGGTEAFF.

The chain has TRBV9 and TRBJ2-5; D might be TRBD1 (5 bases). Per the germline V gene, CDR1 is SGDLS and CDR2 is YYNGEE. V was clipped by 0 bases and J by 2 bases, with 14 bases between them. The CDR3 has 16 amino acids. The CDR3 reads CASSVATGGVQETQYF. CDR3 nucleotides: TGTGCCAGCAGCGTAGCTACAGGCGGAGTACAAGAGACCCAGTACTTC.

The V gene is TRBV29-1, the J gene TRBJ1-2; 8 bases are shared with TRBD1. This CDR3 has 14 residues. Trimming cost V 3 bases and J 4 bases; bases outside gene matches: 7. CDR1 is SQVTM, CDR2 ANQGSEA, per germline. CDR3 nucleotides: TGCAGCGTTGACAGGCAGGGGGCGAGCTATGGCTACACCTTC. Its protein is CSVDRQGASYGYTF.

This chain uses TRBV9 with TRBJ2-2, with TRBD2 as a possible D gene (5 bases). The CDR3 is 16 amino acids. Germline V gene sequence: CDR1 SGDLS, CDR2 YYNGEE. V lost 4 bases, J lost 4 bases, and 17 bases lay in between. In nucleotides, the CDR3 is TGTGCCAGCAGCCTCGCGGTAGGAGGTGGCACCGGGGAGCTGTTTTTT. It specifies CASSLAVGGGTGELFF.

This chain uses TRBV7-6 with TRBJ1-5; 7 nucleotides match TRBD1. The germline V gene encodes CDR1 SGHVS and CDR2 FNYEAQ. The CDR3 covers 14 residues. V gave up 1 base and J gave up 4 bases; unmatched junction bases: 1. As DNA, the CDR3 is TGTGCCAGCAGCTTAGACAGGGGAAATCAGCCCCAGCATTTT. Protein sequence: CASSLDRGNQPQHF.

V usage is TRBV5-8 and J usage is TRBJ1-5; D might be TRBD1 (5 bases). Trimming cost V 2 bases and J 2 bases, with 11 bases left between them. CDR1 and CDR2 from the germline V gene are SGHTS and YDEGEE. The CDR3 covers 15 residues. The CDR3 bases are TGTGCCAGCAGCTTATGGGAAGGGGGCAATCAGCCCCAGCATTTT. It yields the protein CASSLWEGGNQPQHF.

The rearrangement joins TRBV5-6 to TRBJ2-5, with D possibly being TRBD2 (5 bases). The CDR3 length is 14 residues. The V gene lost 1 base and the J gene lost 3 bases, with 10 bases spanning the gap. Germline CDR1 reads SGHDT; CDR2 reads YYEEEE. CDR3 DNA sequence: TGTGCCAGCAGCTTGTTGTCGGGGAAAGAGACCCAGTACTTC. It encodes CASSLLSGKETQYF.

The CDR3 DNA follows: TGTGCCAGCAGCCAAAAGAGGAGCAGGGATGCTGAAGCTTTCTTT. Encoded protein: CASSQKRSRDAEAFF. The rearrangement uses TRBV4-2 and TRBJ1-1; TRBD1 might be the D (5 bases). This CDR3 has 15 amino acids. The germline CDR1 and CDR2 sequences are LGHNA and YNFKEQ. V was shortened by 2 bases and J by 6 bases, with 16 bases between the two germline ends.

V is TRBV29-1 and J is TRBJ1-2, with 9 bases identical to TRBD1. The CDR3 spans 12 residues. V dropped 5 bases and J dropped 4; count of bases not matched to a gene: 2. The V gene's germline CDR1 is SQVTM and CDR2 ANQGSEA. The CDR3, as DNA: TGCAGCGTTTGGACAGGGGTCTATGGCTACACCTTC. Encoded protein: CSVWTGVYGYTF.

V gene TRBV5-1 combines with J gene TRBJ2-2; perhaps TRBD1 as D (6 bases). Trimming took off 4 bases at V and 0 bases at J, with 10 bases between the two ends. Germline assignment: CDR1 SGHRS and CDR2 YFSETQ. There are 15 residues in the CDR3. The CDR3 DNA reads TGCGCCAGCAGCCCCAGACAGGCGAACACCGGGGAGCTGTTTTTT. This sequence encodes CASSPRQANTGELFF.

The chain carries TRBV18 and TRBJ2-2, with a possible D match to TRBD2 (5 bases). Trimming removed 3 bases at V and 2 bases at J, with 13 bases between. This CDR3 has 16 amino acids. CDR1 KGHSH and CDR2 LQKENI come from the germline V gene. CDR3 sequence: CASSPYLADNTGELFF. The CDR3 coding sequence is TGTGCCAGCTCACCCTATCTAGCTGATAACACCGGGGAGCTGTTTTTT.

The chain employs TRBV9 and TRBJ2-2, with TRBD1 as a possible D gene (5 bases). The CDR3 runs 14 residues. Per germline, CDR1 SGDLS and CDR2 YYNGEE. V was clipped by 2 bases and J by 3 bases, with 8 bases between them. As DNA, the CDR3 is TGTGCCAGCAGCGTCGGACACGACACCGGGGAGCTGTTTTTT. Protein sequence: CASSVGHDTGELFF.

This chain connects TRBV7-9 to TRBJ2-3; 9 bases are shared with TRBD1. The CDR3 consists of 15 residues. Germline loops: CDR1 SEHNR, CDR2 FQNEAQ (reference sequence). With 5 bases clipped from V and 4 bases from J, the junction kept 7 bases outside the gene matches. CDR3 amino acids: CASSTRTGVADTQYF. The CDR3 nucleotides read TGTGCCAGCAGCACTCGGACAGGGGTGGCAGATACGCAGTATTTT.

In its sample, this clone was seen once. This sequence joins TRBV6-5 and TRBJ1-5, with D tentatively TRBD1 (5 bases). CDR3 length: 15 amino acids. V was pared by 6 bases and J by 0 bases, with 12 bases between. Germline assignment: CDR1 MNHEY and CDR2 SVGAGI. In DNA, the CDR3 is TGTGCCAGCAGAAAAGCAGGGTATAGCAATCAGCCCCAGCATTTT. This codes for CASRKAGYSNQPQHF.

This chain joins TRBV4-2 and TRBJ1-4, with TRBD1 as a possible D gene (5 bases). The germline V gene encodes CDR1 LGHNA and CDR2 YNFKEQ. The CDR3 has 18 amino acids. V lost 1 base to trimming and J lost 7 bases, with 22 bases between them. Here the CDR3 DNA reads TGTGCCAGCAGCCAAGTTCGTGAAGGGCGGGGGGTTGGTGAAAAACTGTTTTTT. This gives the protein CASSQVREGRGVGEKLFF.

The J gene is TRBJ1-4, the V gene TRBV15; D is ambiguous. The CDR3 covers 13 residues. Germline lookup yields CDR1 LNHNV and CDR2 YYDKDF (reference sequence). V lost 6 bases, J lost 4 bases, and 9 bases lay in between. Here the CDR3 DNA reads TGTGCCACCAGTCGAGGCCTTAATGAAAAACTGTTTTTT. Its translation is CATSRGLNEKLFF.

This clone was counted once. The genes are TRBV11-2 and TRBJ1-6; maybe TRBD1 (6 bases). The V end lost 4 bases, the J end lost 11 bases, and 15 bases lay between the germline ends. This CDR3 is 14 amino acids long. The germline gives CDR1 SGHAT, CDR2 FQNNGV. The CDR3 here is CASSSRQVQAPLHF. DNA of the CDR3: TGTGCCAGCAGCTCCCGACAGGTTCAAGCACCCCTCCACTTT. The complete variable domain, with remaining parts taken from reference TRBV11-2 and TRBJ1-6, reads EAGVAQSPRYKIIEKRQSVAFWCNPISGHATLYWYQQILGQGPKLLIQFQNNGVVDDSQLPKDRFSAERLKGVDSTLKIQPAKLEDSAVYLCASSSRQVQAPLHFGNGTRLTVT.

The V gene is TRBV27, the J gene TRBJ2-6; D remains unclear. Trimming took 2 bases from V and 2 from J, leaving 7 bases between them. CDR3 length: 15 residues. Per germline, CDR1 MNHEY and CDR2 SMNVEV (reference sequence). As DNA, the CDR3 is TGTGCCAGCAGTTTAAATCCGGCTGGGGCCAACGTCCTGACTTTC. It is translated as CASSLNPAGANVLTF.

The CDR3 protein is CASSFASGASYNEQFF. The DNA of the CDR3 is TGTGCCAGCAGTTTTGCTAGCGGGGCCTCCTACAATGAGCAGTTCTTC. This rearrangement joins TRBV28 to TRBJ2-1; 9 bases fit TRBD2. Germline-derived CDR1 and CDR2 are MDHEN and SYDVKM. V lost 3 bases, J lost 0 bases, and 3 bases stayed unmatched. The CDR3 extends over 16 amino acids.

This chain joins TRBV4-3 and TRBJ2-1; 10 nucleotides agree with TRBD1. J was trimmed by 8 bases and V by 4 bases; bases with no gene match: 8. There are 15 residues in the CDR3. Germline assignment: CDR1 LGHNA and CDR2 YSLEER. The DNA of the CDR3 is TGCGCCAGCAGCCCGGACAGGGGGACCACGGATGAGCAGTTCTTC. It translates to CASSPDRGTTDEQFF.

This clone has more than one count but fewer than ten. The CDR3 DNA reads as TGTGCCAGCAGCGTCCGACAGGCTAAGGGTGAAAAACTGTTTTTT. Translation gives CASSVRQAKGEKLFF. V is TRBV7-8 and J is TRBJ1-4, with D possibly TRBD1 on 6 matching bases. Germline CDR1 and CDR2: SGHVS and FQNEAQ. The CDR3 loop spans 15 amino acids. V was trimmed by 5 bases and J by 7 bases, leaving 17 bases between them.

The genes are TRBV5-1 and TRBJ1-1, with no clear D. V was trimmed by 2 bases and J by 1 base, leaving 6 bases between them. The CDR3 totals 13 residues. Germline values: CDR1 SGHRS, CDR2 YFSETQ. The chain's CDR3 is CASSFNRNTEAFF. The CDR3 DNA is TGCGCCAGCAGCTTTAATCGGAACACTGAAGCTTTCTTT.

The rearrangement uses TRBV5-1 and TRBJ2-5; D might be TRBD1 (6 bases). Trimming removed 7 bases at V and 5 bases at J, with 15 bases between. Per germline, CDR1 SGHRS and CDR2 YFSETQ. The CDR3 has 13 residues. The CDR3 spells CASASGGGETQYF. The CDR3 coding sequence is TGCGCCAGCGCCTCTGGGGGCGGGGAGACCCAGTACTTC.

This clone appeared a single time. J is TRBJ2-5 and V is TRBV2; 14 nucleotides match TRBD2. Germline CDR1 and CDR2: SNHLY and FYNNEI. After removal of 6 bases from V and 14 bases from J, the junction contained 5 bases not matched to a gene. The CDR3 is 12 residues long. The CDR3 region has the DNA TGTGCCAGCAGCCAAGGACTAGCGGGGGGTTACTTC. It specifies CASSQGLAGGYF. Looking up the rest from reference TRBV2 and TRBJ2-5 gives the full variable domain: EPEVTQTPSHQVTQMGQEVILRCVPISNHLYFYWYRQILGQKVEFLVSFYNNEISEKSEIFDDQFSVERPDGSNFTLKIRSTKLEDSAMYFCASSQGLAGGYFGPGTRLLVL.